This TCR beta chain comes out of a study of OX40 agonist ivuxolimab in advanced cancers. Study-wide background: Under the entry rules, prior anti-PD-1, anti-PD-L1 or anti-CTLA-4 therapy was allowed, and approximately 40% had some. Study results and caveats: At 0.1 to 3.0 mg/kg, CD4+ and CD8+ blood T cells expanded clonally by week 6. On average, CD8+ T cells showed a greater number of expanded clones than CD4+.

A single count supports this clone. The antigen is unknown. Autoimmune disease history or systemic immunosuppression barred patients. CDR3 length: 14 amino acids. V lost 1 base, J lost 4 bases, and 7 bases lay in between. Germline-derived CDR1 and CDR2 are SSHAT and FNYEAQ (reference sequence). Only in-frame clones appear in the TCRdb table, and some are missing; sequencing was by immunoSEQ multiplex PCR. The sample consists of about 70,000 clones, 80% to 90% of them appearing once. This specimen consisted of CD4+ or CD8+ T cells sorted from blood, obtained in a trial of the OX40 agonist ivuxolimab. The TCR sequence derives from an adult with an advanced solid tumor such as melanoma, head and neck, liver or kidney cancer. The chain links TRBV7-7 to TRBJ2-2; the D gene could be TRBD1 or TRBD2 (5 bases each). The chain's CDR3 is CASSLGDLTGELFF. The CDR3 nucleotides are TGTGCCAGCAGCTTAGGGGACCTCACCGGGGAGCTGTTTTTT.